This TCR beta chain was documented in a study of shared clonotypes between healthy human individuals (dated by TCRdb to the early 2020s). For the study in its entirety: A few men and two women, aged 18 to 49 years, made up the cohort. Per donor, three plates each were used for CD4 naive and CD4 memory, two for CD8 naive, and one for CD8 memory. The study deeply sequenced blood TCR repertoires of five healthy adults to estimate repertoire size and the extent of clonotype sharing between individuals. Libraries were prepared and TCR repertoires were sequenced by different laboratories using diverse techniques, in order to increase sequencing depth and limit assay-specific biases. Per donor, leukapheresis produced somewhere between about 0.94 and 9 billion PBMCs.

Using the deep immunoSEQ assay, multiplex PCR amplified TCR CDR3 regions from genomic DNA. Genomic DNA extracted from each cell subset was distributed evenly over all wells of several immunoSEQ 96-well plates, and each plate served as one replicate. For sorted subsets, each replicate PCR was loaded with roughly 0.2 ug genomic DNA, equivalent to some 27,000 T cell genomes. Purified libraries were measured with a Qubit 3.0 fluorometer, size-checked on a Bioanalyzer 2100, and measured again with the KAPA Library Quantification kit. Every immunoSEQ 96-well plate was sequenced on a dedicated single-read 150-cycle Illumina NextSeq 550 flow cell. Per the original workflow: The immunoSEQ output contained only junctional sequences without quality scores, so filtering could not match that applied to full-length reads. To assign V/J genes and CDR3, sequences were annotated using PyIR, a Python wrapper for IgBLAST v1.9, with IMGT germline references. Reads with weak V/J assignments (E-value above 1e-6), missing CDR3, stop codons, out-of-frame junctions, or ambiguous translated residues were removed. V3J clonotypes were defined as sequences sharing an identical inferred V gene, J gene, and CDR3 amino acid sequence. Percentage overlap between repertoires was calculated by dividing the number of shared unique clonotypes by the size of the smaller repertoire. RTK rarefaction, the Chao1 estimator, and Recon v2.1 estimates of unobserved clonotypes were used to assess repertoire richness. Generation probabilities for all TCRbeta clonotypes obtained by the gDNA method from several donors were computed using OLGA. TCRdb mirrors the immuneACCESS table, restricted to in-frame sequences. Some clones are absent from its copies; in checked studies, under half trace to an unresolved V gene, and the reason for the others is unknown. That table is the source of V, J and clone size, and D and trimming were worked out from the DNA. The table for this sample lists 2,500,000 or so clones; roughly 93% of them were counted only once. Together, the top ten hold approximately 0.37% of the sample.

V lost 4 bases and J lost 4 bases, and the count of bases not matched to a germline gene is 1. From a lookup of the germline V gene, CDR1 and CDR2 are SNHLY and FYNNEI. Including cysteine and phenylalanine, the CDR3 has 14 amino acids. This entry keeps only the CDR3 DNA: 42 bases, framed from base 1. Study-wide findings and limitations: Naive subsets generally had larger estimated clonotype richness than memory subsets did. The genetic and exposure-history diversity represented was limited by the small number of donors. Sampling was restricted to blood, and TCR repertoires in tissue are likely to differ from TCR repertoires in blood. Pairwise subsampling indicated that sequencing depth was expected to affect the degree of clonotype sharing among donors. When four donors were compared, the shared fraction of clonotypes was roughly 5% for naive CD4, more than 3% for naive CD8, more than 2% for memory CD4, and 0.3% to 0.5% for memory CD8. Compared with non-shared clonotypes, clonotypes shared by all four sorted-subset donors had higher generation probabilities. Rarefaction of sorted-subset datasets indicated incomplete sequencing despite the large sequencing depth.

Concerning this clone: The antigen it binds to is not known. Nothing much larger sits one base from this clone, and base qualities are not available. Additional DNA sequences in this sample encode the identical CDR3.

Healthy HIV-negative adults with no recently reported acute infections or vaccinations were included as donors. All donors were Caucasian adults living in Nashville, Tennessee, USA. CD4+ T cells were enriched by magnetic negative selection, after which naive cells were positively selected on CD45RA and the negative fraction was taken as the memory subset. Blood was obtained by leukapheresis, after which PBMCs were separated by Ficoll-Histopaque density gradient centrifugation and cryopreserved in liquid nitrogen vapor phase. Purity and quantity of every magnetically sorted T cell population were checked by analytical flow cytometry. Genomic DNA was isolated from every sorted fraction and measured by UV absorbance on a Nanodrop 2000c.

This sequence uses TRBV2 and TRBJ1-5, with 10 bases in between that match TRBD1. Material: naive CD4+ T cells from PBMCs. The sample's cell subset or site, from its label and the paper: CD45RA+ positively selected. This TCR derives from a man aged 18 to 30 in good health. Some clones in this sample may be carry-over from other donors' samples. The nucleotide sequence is TGTGCCAGCAGTGGACAGGGGGCGAATCAGCCCCAGCATTTT. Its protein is CASSGQGANQPQHF.